The next 32 T cell receptor beta chains were all read from a single sample in a study of cytomegalovirus exposure and HLA in healthy donors. PCR amplification relied on 60 Vbeta primers (plus 13 Jbeta primers). Assay used: immunoSEQ multiplex PCR; TCRdb lists only in-frame clones, some missing. The sample includes 95,000 to 120,000 clones, around 70% of them seen just once. Sequencing was done on a sample of PBMCs. These receptors were obtained from a woman aged 40 to 50 in good health and CMV-seropositive.

This sequence joins TRBV5-1 and TRBJ2-5; 7 bases map to TRBD2. The CDR3 spans 15 residues. The V gene's germline CDR1 is SGHRS and CDR2 YFSETQ. The ends lost 0 bases at V and 5 bases at J; junction bases unmatched: 7. In nucleotides, the CDR3 is TGCGCCAGCAGCTTGGGGCTGACTAGCCGGGAGACCCAGTACTTC. This encodes CASSLGLTSRETQYF.

Remarks on this clone: A read error may produce the germline difference seen at one junction end. The V call is TRBV7-9, the J call TRBJ2-7, with 8 bases fitting TRBD2. This CDR3 is 15 amino acids long. Germline CDR1 reads SEHNR; CDR2 reads FQNEAQ (reference sequence). The chain's CDR3 is CSSSLVVAGMDEQYF. CDR3 nucleotides: TGTTCCAGCAGCTTAGTGGTAGCGGGAATGGACGAGCAGTACTTC. Full variable domain (outside the CDR3, taken from reference TRBV7-9 and TRBJ2-7): DTGVSQNPRHKITKRGQNVTFRCDPISEHNRLYWYRQTLGQGPEFLTYFQNEAQLEKSRLLSDRFSAERPKGSFSTLEIQRTEQGDSAMYLCSSSLVVAGMDEQYFGPGTRLTVT.

The chain carries TRBV11-2 and TRBJ2-3, with TRBD2 matching over 8 bases. This CDR3 comprises 15 residues. J was trimmed by 4 bases and V by 2 bases; bases with no gene match: 5. The germline V gene encodes CDR1 SGHAT and CDR2 FQNNGV. CDR3 in amino acids: CASSLKSGGPDTQYF. The DNA of the CDR3 is TGTGCCAGCAGCTTAAAAAGCGGGGGCCCAGATACGCAGTATTTT.

The J gene is TRBJ1-5, the V gene TRBV6-6, with a weak D call TRBD1 (5 bases). Germline lookup yields CDR1 MNHNY and CDR2 SVGAGI (reference sequence). V was cut by 6 bases and J by 8 bases, with 17 bases left in between. This CDR3 comprises 14 residues. DNA for the CDR3: TGTGCCAGCAGGCCATGGGACTCCTACAAGCCCCAGCATTTT. It codes for CASRPWDSYKPQHF.

V and J are TRBV6-6 and TRBJ1-1; 8 bases line up with TRBD1. The germline gives CDR1 MNHNY, CDR2 SVGAGI (reference sequence). This CDR3 is 15 amino acids long. V lost 6 bases, J lost 2 bases, and 8 bases stayed unmatched. The CDR3 reads CASSPTGEGNTEAFF. The DNA of the CDR3 is TGTGCCAGCAGCCCGACAGGGGAAGGAAACACTGAAGCTTTCTTT.

This clone showed up just once. This chain connects TRBV9 to TRBJ2-3, with 9 bases that match TRBD2. V lost 6 bases and J lost 2; bases outside the gene matches: 10. CDR3 size: 16 residues. Per the germline V gene, CDR1 is SGDLS and CDR2 is YYNGEE. The CDR3 sequence: CASTTGASGVTDTQYF. The CDR3 DNA sequence: TGTGCCAGCACGACGGGGGCTAGCGGGGTCACAGATACGCAGTATTTT.

The chain joins TRBV5-1 to TRBJ1-2; D possibly corresponds to TRBD1 (6 bases). The CDR3 is 15 amino acids. The ends were cut back, 0 bases at V and 4 bases at J, with 13 bases in the middle. The germline CDR1 and CDR2 sequences are SGHRS and YFSETQ. The CDR3 here is CASSLVSKGGYGYTF. The CDR3, as DNA: TGCGCCAGCAGCTTGGTGTCTAAAGGGGGCTATGGCTACACCTTC. The variable domain in full, with the rest retrieved from reference TRBV5-1 and TRBJ1-2, is KAGVTQTPRYLIKTRGQQVTLSCSPISGHRSVSWYQQTPGQGLQFLFEYFSETQRNKGNFPGRFSGRQFSNSRSEMNVSTLELGDSALYLCASSLVSKGGYGYTFGSGTRLTVV.

The chain is built from TRBV4-2 and TRBJ1-4; D call uncertain. This CDR3 is 15 amino acids long. Trimming left V 0 bases short and J 8 bases short, with 13 bases between. Germline loops: CDR1 LGHNA, CDR2 YNFKEQ. In DNA, the CDR3 is TGTGCCAGCAGCCAAGATCAGAGGGAGTGGGAAAAACTGTTTTTT. This codes for CASSQDQREWEKLFF.

The rearrangement links TRBV6-5 to TRBJ1-6; 11 bases are a match to TRBD1. The CDR3 sequence is 16 residues long. The germline gives CDR1 MNHEY, CDR2 SVGAGI. With V trimmed by 4 bases and J by 7 bases, 6 bases remained unmatched. The DNA for the CDR3 is TGTGCCAGCAGTTCAACCGGGACAGGGGGAAATTCACCCCTCCACTTT. Its translation is CASSSTGTGGNSPLHF.

V usage is TRBV7-8 and J usage is TRBJ2-7, with 7 bases aligning to TRBD1. CDR1 SGHVS and CDR2 FQNEAQ come from the germline V gene. This CDR3 is built from 16 residues. V shed 4 bases, J shed 4 bases, and the junction held 13 bases outside the gene matches. CDR3 sequence: CASSSRLQGVLYEQYF. Written as DNA, the CDR3 is TGTGCCAGCAGCTCCAGGCTGCAGGGGGTCCTTTACGAGCAGTACTTC.

The chain recombines TRBV5-1 with TRBJ1-1; D is undetermined. V was pared by 2 bases and J by 5 bases, with 13 bases between. Germline V gene sequence: CDR1 SGHRS, CDR2 YFSETQ. There are 14 residues in the CDR3. The CDR3 region is CASSFAGSRTEAFF. The DNA for the CDR3 is TGCGCCAGCAGCTTTGCCGGATCTAGGACTGAAGCTTTCTTT.

As to this clone: The same CDR3 also results from other DNA sequences found in this sample. V and J are TRBV18 and TRBJ2-7, with 9 bases matching TRBD2. The CDR3 loop spans 13 amino acids. Unmatched junction bases numbered 0, after V lost 3 bases and J lost 3 bases. Germline CDR1 is KGHSH and CDR2 is LQKENI. CDR3 sequence reads: CASSPSGSYEQYF. In DNA, the CDR3 is TGTGCCAGCTCACCTAGCGGGAGCTACGAGCAGTACTTC.

Only a few counts were recorded for this clone. The rearrangement links TRBV7-9 to TRBJ1-2; 8 bases are shared with TRBD1. The CDR3 spans 15 residues. J gave up 0 bases and V 4 bases, and 4 bases lay outside the gene matches. CDR1 is SEHNR, CDR2 FQNEAQ, per germline (reference sequence). CDR3 amino acids: CASSSIQGANYGYTF. For the CDR3, the DNA is TGTGCCAGCAGCTCGATACAGGGGGCTAACTATGGCTACACCTTC.

The chain carries TRBV7-2 and TRBJ1-3; 7 bases align to TRBD1. The CDR3 sequence is 17 residues long. The V and J ends lost 2 bases and 2 bases, in that order; junction bases with no gene match: 9. Germline V gene data show CDR1 as SGHTA and CDR2 as FQGNSA. CDR3 nucleotide sequence: TGTGCCAGCAGCTTAACAGGGGTTCTGCTCGCTGGAAACACCATATATTTT. Amino acid sequence: CASSLTGVLLAGNTIYF.

This clone was seen just once. The chain joins TRBV5-4 to TRBJ1-5; D possibly corresponds to TRBD1 (5 bases). Germline CDR1 SGHNT, CDR2 YYREEE (reference sequence). CDR3 size: 12 residues. The CDR3 DNA reads TGTGCTTGGTCGTCAGGGTTCCAGCCCCAGCATTTT. Translating gives CAWSSGFQPQHF.

The chain joins TRBV2 to TRBJ1-1, with a weak D call TRBD1 (6 bases). Germline V gene lookup returns CDR1 SNHLY and CDR2 FYNNEI. Trimming pared 4 bases from V and 7 bases from J, leaving 13 bases between. The CDR3 consists of 13 residues. CDR3 nucleotide sequence: TGTGCCAGCAGTGTGGACAGCCTACTTGAAGCTTTCTTT. The encoded protein is CASSVDSLLEAFF.

This clone was seen a handful of times. V gene TRBV5-1 combines with J gene TRBJ2-2, with TRBD1 identical over 8 bases. Germline V gene sequence: CDR1 SGHRS, CDR2 YFSETQ. The CDR3 spans 15 residues. Germline trimming cut 1 base from V and 1 base from J; bases unmatched to any gene: 0. The DNA of the CDR3 is TGCGCCAGCAGCTTGACAGGGGGGAACACCGGGGAGCTGTTTTTT. Protein: CASSLTGGNTGELFF.

The chain couples TRBV19 to TRBJ1-5; D possibly corresponds to TRBD1 (6 bases). Germline values: CDR1 LNHDA, CDR2 SQIVND (reference sequence). V lost 2 bases and J 0 bases, leaving 11 bases between the germline ends. CDR3 length: 16 residues. The CDR3 spells CASSIQAGVSNQPQHF. CDR3 DNA sequence: TGTGCCAGTAGTATACAGGCAGGGGTTAGCAATCAGCCCCAGCATTTT.

The gene calls are TRBV21-1 and TRBJ1-5; TRBD1 is the table's D call and was not checked against the DNA. TRBV21-1 is classified as a pseudogene. The CDR3 has 15 residues. This CDR3 is CASSRQTGGGQPQHF. CDR3 DNA: TGTGCCAGCAGCAGACAGACAGGGGGCGGCCAGCCCCAGCATTTT.

The genes are TRBV6-1 and TRBJ1-5, with D possibly matching TRBD1 (6 bases). Deletions cut 6 bases from V and 5 bases from J, with 11 bases between. The CDR3 is made up of 13 amino acids. Germline V gives CDR1 MNHNS, CDR2 SASEGT. CDR3 sequence: CASRDSLYQPQHF. For the CDR3, the DNA is TGTGCCAGCAGGGACAGTCTTTATCAGCCCCAGCATTTT.

The rearrangement uses TRBV5-1 and TRBJ2-3; D may be TRBD2 (6 bases). V gave up 7 bases and J gave up 0 bases, with 18 bases separating them. Germline CDR1 SGHRS, CDR2 YFSETQ. The CDR3 contains 16 residues. CDR3 nucleotide sequence: TGCGCCAGCGGAGAGGGAGGCGGGATGAGCACAGATACGCAGTATTTT. This encodes CASGEGGGMSTDTQYF.

The V call is TRBV7-9, the J call TRBJ1-1; D not resolved. The germline V gene encodes CDR1 SEHNR and CDR2 FQNEAQ (reference sequence). The V end lost 1 base, the J end lost 4 bases, and 10 bases lay between the germline ends. This CDR3 has 14 amino acids. The CDR3 DNA reads TGTGCCAGCAGCTTAGATTCCGGGTTCACTGAAGCTTTCTTT. Its protein product is CASSLDSGFTEAFF.

This clone has only one observation. One end of the junction fails to match germline, which may point to a read error. The V gene is TRBV7-9, the J gene TRBJ2-3; 11 bases map to TRBD2. Germline assignment: CDR1 SEHNR and CDR2 FQNEAQ (reference sequence). CDR3 size: 17 residues. The CDR3 DNA sequence: TGTTCCAGCAGCTTTCGCCGTGGTAGCGGGGGGGCAGATACGCAGTATTTT. It encodes CSSSFRRGSGGADTQYF.

This clone has only one observation. This rearrangement joins TRBV6-5 to TRBJ1-2; D uncertain. V was cut by 0 bases and J by 5 bases, with 13 bases left in between. Germline V gene data show CDR1 as MNHEY and CDR2 as SVGAGI. The CDR3 loop spans 15 amino acids. The chain's CDR3 is CASSYSIEVVYGYTF. The CDR3 DNA is TGTGCCAGCAGTTACTCGATTGAGGTGGTATATGGCTACACCTTC.

The CDR3 here is CASWMRENTGELFF. The CDR3 nucleotides are TGTGCCAGTTGGATGAGGGAGAACACCGGGGAGCTGTTTTTT. The chain links TRBV7-9 to TRBJ2-2, with a tentative D call TRBD2 (5 bases). Deletions cut 9 bases from V and 1 base from J, with 12 bases between. There are 14 residues in the CDR3. Germline CDR1 and CDR2: SEHNR and FQNEAQ (reference sequence).

Here the CDR3 DNA reads TGCGCCAGCAGCCCCGGGGACAGGGATACGCAGTATTTT. It encodes CASSPGDRDTQYF. The rearrangement links TRBV5-1 to TRBJ2-3, with TRBD1 matching over 8 bases. The germline gives CDR1 SGHRS, CDR2 YFSETQ. CDR3 size: 13 residues. Unmatched junction bases numbered 4, after V lost 4 bases and J lost 6 bases.

The chain joins TRBV7-2 to TRBJ2-7; the D gene is possibly TRBD2 (6 bases). The CDR3 length is 14 residues. V lost 0 bases to trimming and J lost 0 bases, with 6 bases between them. Per the germline V gene, CDR1 is SGHTA and CDR2 is FQGNSA. CDR3: CASSLAGGSYEQYF. CDR3 sequence (DNA): TGTGCCAGCAGCTTAGCCGGGGGCTCCTACGAGCAGTACTTC. The whole variable domain, filled in from reference TRBV7-2 and TRBJ2-7, reads GAGVSQSPSNKVTEKGKDVELRCDPISGHTALYWYRQSLGQGLEFLIYFQGNSAPDKSGLPSDRFSAERTGGSVSTLTIQRTQQEDSAVYLCASSLAGGSYEQYFGPGTRLTVT.

The sample holds a few counts of this clone. CDR3 DNA sequence: TGTGCCACCAGCAGAGGAGAACAGAACAATCAGCCCCAGCATTTT. This encodes CATSRGEQNNQPQHF. The rearrangement links TRBV15 to TRBJ1-5; no clear D. This CDR3 spans 15 amino acids. V lost 1 base, J lost 3 bases, and 10 bases lay in between. Germline CDR1 reads LNHNV; CDR2 reads YYDKDF (reference sequence).

Of note for this clone: Distinct nucleotide sequences in the sample also encode this CDR3. The V gene is TRBV7-6, the J gene TRBJ2-1; 7 nucleotides line up with TRBD1. The CDR3 has 13 amino acids. CDR1 SGHVS and CDR2 FNYEAQ come from the germline V gene. The junction had 8 bases not matched to a gene; V was cut back by 5 bases and J by 10 bases. CDR3 in amino acids: CASSLEADREQFF. The CDR3 DNA follows: TGTGCCAGCAGCCTAGAGGCGGACAGGGAGCAGTTCTTC.

This chain joins TRBV5-1 and TRBJ2-2; 9 bases fit TRBD2. The CDR3 length is 16 residues. The V segment lost 4 bases and the J segment 2 bases; nucleotides outside the gene matches: 6. Germline-derived CDR1 and CDR2 are SGHRS and YFSETQ. The CDR3 nucleotides are TGCGCCAGCAGCCTCCTAGCGGGAAGAAACACCGGGGAGCTGTTTTTT. Translated: CASSLLAGRNTGELFF.

V and J are TRBV7-2 and TRBJ2-3; TRBD2 is a possible D gene (5 bases). Germline V gene data show CDR1 as SGHTA and CDR2 as FQGNSA. The CDR3 has 12 residues. Trimming removed 10 bases at V and 0 bases at J, with 8 bases between. CDR3 region: CAIRESTDTQYF. The CDR3 nucleotides read TGTGCCATCCGGGAAAGCACAGATACGCAGTATTTT.

Here the CDR3 reads CASGNGQGFNQPQHF. In DNA form, the CDR3 reads TGTGCCAGTGGAAACGGACAGGGGTTTAATCAGCCCCAGCATTTT. This chain connects TRBV19 to TRBJ1-5, with 9 bases matching TRBD1. The length of the CDR3 is 15 residues. After removal of 8 bases from V and 4 bases from J, the junction contained 9 bases not matched to a gene. The germline gives CDR1 LNHDA, CDR2 SQIVND (reference sequence).